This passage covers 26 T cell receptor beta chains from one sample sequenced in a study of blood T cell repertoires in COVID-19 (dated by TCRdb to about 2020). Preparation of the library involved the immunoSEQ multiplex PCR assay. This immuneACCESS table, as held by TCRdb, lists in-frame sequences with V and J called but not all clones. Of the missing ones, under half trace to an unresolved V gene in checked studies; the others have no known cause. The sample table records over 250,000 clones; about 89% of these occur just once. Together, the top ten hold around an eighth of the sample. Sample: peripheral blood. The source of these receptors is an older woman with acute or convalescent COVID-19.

CDR3 coding DNA: TGTGCCAGCAGTACGGGGGTTATCGGGGAGCTGTTTTTT. It yields the protein CASSTGVIGELFF. The V gene is TRBV5-4, the J gene TRBJ2-2, with D possibly matching TRBD2 (6 bases). V was pared by 5 bases and J by 7 bases, with 12 bases between. The CDR3 length is 13 residues. CDR1 SGHNT and CDR2 YYREEE come from the germline V gene (reference sequence).

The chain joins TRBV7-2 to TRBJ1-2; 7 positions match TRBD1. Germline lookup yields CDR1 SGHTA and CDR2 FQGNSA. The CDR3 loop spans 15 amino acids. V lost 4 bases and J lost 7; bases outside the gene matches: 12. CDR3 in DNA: TGTGCCAGCAGCTCCCCCGGGACAGCCGGAATTGGCTACACCTTC. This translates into CASSSPGTAGIGYTF.

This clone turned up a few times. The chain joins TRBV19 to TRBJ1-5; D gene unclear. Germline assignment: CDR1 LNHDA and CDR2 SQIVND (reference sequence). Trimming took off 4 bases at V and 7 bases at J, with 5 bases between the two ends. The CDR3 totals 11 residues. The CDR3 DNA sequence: TGTGCCAGTAGTAGAGGACAGCCCCAGCATTTT. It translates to CASSRGQPQHF. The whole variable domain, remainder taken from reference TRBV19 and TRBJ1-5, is DGGITQSPKYLFRKEGQNVTLSCEQNLNHDAMYWYRQDPGQGLRLIYYSQIVNDFQKGDIAEGYSVSREKKESFPLTVTSAQKNPTAFYLCASSRGQPQHFGDGTRLSIL.

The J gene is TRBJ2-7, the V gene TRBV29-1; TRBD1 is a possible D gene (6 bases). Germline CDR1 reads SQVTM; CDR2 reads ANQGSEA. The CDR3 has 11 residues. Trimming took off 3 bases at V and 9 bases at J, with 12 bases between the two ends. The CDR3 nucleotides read TGCAGCGTTGACGTGGGGGCTCGGCAGTACTTC. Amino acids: CSVDVGARQYF.

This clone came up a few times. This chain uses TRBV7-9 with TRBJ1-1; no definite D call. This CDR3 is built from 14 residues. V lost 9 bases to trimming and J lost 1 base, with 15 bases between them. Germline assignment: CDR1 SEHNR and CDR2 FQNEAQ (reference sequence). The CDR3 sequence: CASWTGGPNTEAFF. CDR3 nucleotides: TGTGCCAGTTGGACGGGAGGGCCGAACACTGAAGCTTTCTTT.

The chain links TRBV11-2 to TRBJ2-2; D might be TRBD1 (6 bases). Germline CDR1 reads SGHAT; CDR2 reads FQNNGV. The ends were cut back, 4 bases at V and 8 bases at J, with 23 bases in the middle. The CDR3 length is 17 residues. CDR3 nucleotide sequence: TGTGCCAGCAGCTCCCTCTCAGGGGCCGTAGTATCTGGGGAGCTGTTTTTT. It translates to CASSSLSGAVVSGELFF.

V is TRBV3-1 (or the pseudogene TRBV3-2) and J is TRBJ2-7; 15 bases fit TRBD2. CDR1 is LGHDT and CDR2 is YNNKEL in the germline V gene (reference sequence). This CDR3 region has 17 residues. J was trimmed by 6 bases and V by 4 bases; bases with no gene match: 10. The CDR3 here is CASSRGLAGGPLSEQYF. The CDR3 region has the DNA TGTGCCAGCAGCCGAGGACTAGCGGGGGGGCCCCTCTCCGAGCAGTACTTC.

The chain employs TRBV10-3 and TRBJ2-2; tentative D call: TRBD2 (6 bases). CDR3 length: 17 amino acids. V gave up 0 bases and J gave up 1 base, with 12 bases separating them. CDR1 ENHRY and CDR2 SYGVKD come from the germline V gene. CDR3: CAISESPGTLNTGELFF. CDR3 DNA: TGTGCCATCAGTGAGTCGCCCGGGACTTTGAACACCGGGGAGCTGTTTTTT.

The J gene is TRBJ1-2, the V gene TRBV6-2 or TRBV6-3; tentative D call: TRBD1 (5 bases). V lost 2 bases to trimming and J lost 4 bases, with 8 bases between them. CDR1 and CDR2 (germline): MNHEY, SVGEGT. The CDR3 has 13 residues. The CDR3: CASSYLGAYGYTF. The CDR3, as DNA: TGTGCCAGCAGTTACCTAGGGGCCTATGGCTACACCTTC.

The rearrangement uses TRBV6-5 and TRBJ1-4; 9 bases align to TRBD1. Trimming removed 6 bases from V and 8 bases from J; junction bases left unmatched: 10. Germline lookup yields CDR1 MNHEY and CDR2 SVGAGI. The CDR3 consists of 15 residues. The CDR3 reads CASRPRGTGSEKLFF. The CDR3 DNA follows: TGTGCCAGCAGGCCCAGGGGGACAGGGTCCGAAAAACTGTTTTTT.

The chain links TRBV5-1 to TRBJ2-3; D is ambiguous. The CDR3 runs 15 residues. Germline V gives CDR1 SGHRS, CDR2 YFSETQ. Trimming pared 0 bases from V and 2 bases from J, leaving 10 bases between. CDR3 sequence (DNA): TGCGCCAGCAGCTTGGACCGATCCTACACAGATACGCAGTATTTT. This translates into CASSLDRSYTDTQYF.

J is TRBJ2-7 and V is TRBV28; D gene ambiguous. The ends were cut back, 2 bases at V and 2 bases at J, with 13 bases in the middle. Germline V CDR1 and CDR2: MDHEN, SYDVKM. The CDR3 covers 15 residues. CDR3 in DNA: TGTGCCAGCAGTTTAATCTCAACGAGTCCCTACGAGCAGTACTTC. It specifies CASSLISTSPYEQYF.

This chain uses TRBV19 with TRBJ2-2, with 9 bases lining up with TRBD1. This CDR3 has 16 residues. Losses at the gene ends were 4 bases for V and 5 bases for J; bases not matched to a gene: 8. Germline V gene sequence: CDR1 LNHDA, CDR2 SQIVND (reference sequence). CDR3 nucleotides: TGTGCCAGTAGTAAAGGACAGGGGAGGAGTACCGGGGAGCTGTTTTTT. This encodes CASSKGQGRSTGELFF.

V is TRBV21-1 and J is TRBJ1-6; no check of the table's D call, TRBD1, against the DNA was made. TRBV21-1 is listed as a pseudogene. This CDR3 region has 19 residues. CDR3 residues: CASSRGDRGRLNIHSPLHF. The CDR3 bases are TGTGCCAGCAGCAGGGGGGACAGGGGTCGGCTGAATATACATTCACCCCTCCACTTT.

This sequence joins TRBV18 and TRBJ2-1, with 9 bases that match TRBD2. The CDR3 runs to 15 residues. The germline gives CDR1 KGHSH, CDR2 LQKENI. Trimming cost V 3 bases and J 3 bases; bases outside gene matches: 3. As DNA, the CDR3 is TGTGCCAGCTCACCCCTAGCGGGGTTCTACAATGAGCAGTTCTTC. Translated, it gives CASSPLAGFYNEQFF.

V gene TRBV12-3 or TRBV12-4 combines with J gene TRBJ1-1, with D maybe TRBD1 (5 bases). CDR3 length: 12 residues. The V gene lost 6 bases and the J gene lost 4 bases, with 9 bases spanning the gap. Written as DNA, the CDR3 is TGTGCCAGCAGCAGGGTGCGCACTGAAGCTTTCTTT. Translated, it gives CASSRVRTEAFF.

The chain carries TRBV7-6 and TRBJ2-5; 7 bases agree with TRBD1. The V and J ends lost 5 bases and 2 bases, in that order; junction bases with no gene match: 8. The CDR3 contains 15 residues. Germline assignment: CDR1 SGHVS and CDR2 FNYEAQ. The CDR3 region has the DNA TGTGCCAGCAGCGCCGACAGGGCTGGGCAAGAGACCCAGTACTTC. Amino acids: CASSADRAGQETQYF.

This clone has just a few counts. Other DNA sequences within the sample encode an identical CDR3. The CDR3 nucleotides read TGCGCCAGCAGCCAAGAACACCCCTTAGAGACCCAGTACTTC. This codes for CASSQEHPLETQYF. This sequence joins TRBV4-3 and TRBJ2-5; unclear D gene. Germline V lookup: CDR1 LGHNA, CDR2 YSLEER. Between the trimmed V and J ends, which lost 0 bases and 4 bases, there was a span of 9 bases. CDR3 length equals 14 residues.

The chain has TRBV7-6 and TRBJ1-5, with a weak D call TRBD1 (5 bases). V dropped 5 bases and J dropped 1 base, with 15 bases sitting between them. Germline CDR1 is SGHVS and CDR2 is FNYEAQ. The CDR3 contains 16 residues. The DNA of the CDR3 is TGTGCCAGCAGCCTCCAGGGTGGTTCGAGCAATCAGCCCCAGCATTTT. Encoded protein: CASSLQGGSSNQPQHF.

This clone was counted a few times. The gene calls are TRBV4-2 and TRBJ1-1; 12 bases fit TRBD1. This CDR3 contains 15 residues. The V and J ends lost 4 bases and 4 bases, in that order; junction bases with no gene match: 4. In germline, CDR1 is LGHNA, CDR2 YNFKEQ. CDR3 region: CASSRGQGASTEAFF. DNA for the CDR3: TGTGCCAGCAGCCGGGGACAGGGGGCGAGCACTGAAGCTTTCTTT.

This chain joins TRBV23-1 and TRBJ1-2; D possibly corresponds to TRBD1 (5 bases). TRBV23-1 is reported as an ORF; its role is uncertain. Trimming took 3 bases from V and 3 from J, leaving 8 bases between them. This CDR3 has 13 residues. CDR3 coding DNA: TGCGCCAGCAGTCACCAGGGATACTATGGCTACACCTTC. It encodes CASSHQGYYGYTF.

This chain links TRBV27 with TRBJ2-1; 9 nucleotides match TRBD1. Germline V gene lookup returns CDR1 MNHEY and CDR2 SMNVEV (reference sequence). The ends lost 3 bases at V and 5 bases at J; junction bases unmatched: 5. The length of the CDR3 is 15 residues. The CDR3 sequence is CASSFNRGPNNEQFF. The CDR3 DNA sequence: TGTGCCAGCAGTTTCAACAGGGGGCCCAACAATGAGCAGTTCTTC.

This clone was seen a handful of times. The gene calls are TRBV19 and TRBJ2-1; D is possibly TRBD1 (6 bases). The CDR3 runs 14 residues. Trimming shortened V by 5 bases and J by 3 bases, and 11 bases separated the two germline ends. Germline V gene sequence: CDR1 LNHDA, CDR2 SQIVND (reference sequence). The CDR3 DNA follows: TGTGCCAGTAGTGTGGACAGCTTCTACAATGAGCAGTTCTTC. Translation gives CASSVDSFYNEQFF.

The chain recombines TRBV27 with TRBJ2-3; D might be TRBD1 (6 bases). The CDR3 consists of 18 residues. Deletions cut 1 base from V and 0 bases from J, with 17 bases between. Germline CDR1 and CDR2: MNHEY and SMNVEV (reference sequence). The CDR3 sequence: CASSLFGGGPLSTDTQYF. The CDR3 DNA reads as TGTGCCAGCAGTTTATTTGGTGGGGGCCCCCTCAGCACAGATACGCAGTATTTT.

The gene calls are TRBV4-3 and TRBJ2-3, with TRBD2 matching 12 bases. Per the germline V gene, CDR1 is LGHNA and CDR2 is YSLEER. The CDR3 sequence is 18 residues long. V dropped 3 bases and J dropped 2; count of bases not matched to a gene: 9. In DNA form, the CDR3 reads TGCGCCAGCAGCCAGGGGCCTAGCGGGAGGGCTCTCACAGATACGCAGTATTTT. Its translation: CASSQGPSGRALTDTQYF.

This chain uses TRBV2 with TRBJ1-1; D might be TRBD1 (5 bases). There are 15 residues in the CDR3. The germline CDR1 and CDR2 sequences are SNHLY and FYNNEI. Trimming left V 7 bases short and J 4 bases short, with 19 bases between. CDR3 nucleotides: TGTGCCAGCAATGGGGGGACCCCCGGAGGCACTGAAGCTTTCTTT. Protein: CASNGGTPGGTEAFF.